These 28 T cell receptor beta chains originate from one sample sequenced in a study of Ad26.COV2.S vaccination and SARS-CoV-2 variants. Here immunoSEQ multiplex PCR was the method, and the copy in TCRdb shows in-frame clones only, minus some. In the table there are around 350,000 clones, about 91% of which are singletons. The sequenced sample was peripheral blood, obtained after recovery from COVID-19. Every receptor here comes from a human donor who had recovered from COVID-19.

V and J are TRBV3-1 (or the pseudogene TRBV3-2) and TRBJ2-3; a weak D match, TRBD1 (5 bases). The CDR3 loop spans 14 amino acids. The V gene's germline CDR1 is LGHDT and CDR2 YNNKEL (reference sequence). The V end was cut by 4 bases, the J end by 7 bases, with 15 bases between. The CDR3 loop reads CASSLRTDINTQYF. In DNA form, the CDR3 reads TGTGCCAGCAGCCTACGGACGGACATAAATACGCAGTATTTT.

This clone was counted once. The J gene is TRBJ1-5, the V gene TRBV19, with D possibly being TRBD1 (5 bases). The V end was cut by 7 bases, the J end by 1 base, with 14 bases between. The length of the CDR3 is 15 residues. Germline CDR1 LNHDA, CDR2 SQIVND (reference sequence). The CDR3 spells CASNPDSRSNQPQHF. The CDR3 coding sequence is TGTGCCAGTAACCCCGACAGTAGAAGCAATCAGCCCCAGCATTTT.

This clone appeared a few times. This sequence joins TRBV7-6 and TRBJ2-2; D ambiguous. Germline V gives CDR1 SGHVS, CDR2 FNYEAQ. There are 16 residues in the CDR3. V gave up 2 bases and J gave up 6 bases, with 16 bases separating them. The CDR3: CASSLRGAGSAGELFF. The CDR3 coding sequence is TGTGCCAGCAGCTTACGAGGAGCCGGGTCGGCCGGGGAGCTGTTTTTT.

The V and J genes are TRBV7-2 and TRBJ1-2; D uncertain. The V end lost 2 bases, the J end lost 2 bases, and 12 bases lay between the germline ends. The germline CDR1 and CDR2 sequences are SGHTA and FQGNSA. This CDR3 is built from 15 residues. The CDR3 DNA is TGTGCCAGCAGCTTACTCCTACCGAAGAACTATGGCTACACCTTC. Translating gives CASSLLLPKNYGYTF.

This chain links TRBV30 with TRBJ1-5, with 7 bases lining up with TRBD1. The V and J ends lost 3 bases and 0 bases, in that order; junction bases with no gene match: 17. The length of the CDR3 is 19 residues. Germline V gene data show CDR1 as GTSNPN and CDR2 as SVGIG (reference sequence). The CDR3 nucleotides read TGTGCCTGGAGCGCACAGGGGAGTGAGGAGCTCCTTAGCAATCAGCCCCAGCATTTT. Encoded protein: CAWSAQGSEELLSNQPQHF.

The rearrangement joins TRBV7-9 to TRBJ1-4; D might be TRBD1 (5 bases). V lost 7 bases to trimming and J lost 6 bases, with 18 bases between them. Germline V gene sequence: CDR1 SEHNR, CDR2 FQNEAQ (reference sequence). The CDR3 is 15 amino acids. The CDR3 DNA reads TGTGCCAGCACCCAGGGAGGGTTAATTGATGAAAAACTGTTTTTT. Translation: CASTQGGLIDEKLFF.

V gene TRBV7-9 combines with J gene TRBJ1-2, with 9 positions matching TRBD1. The CDR3 runs to 16 residues. Germline assignment: CDR1 SEHNR and CDR2 FQNEAQ (reference sequence). The J segment lost 7 bases and the V segment lost 5 bases, leaving 14 bases of the junction unmatched. The CDR3 protein is CASSNSPDRGKRGYTF. CDR3 nucleotide sequence: TGTGCCAGCAGCAACTCTCCCGACAGGGGGAAGCGTGGCTACACCTTC.

This chain connects TRBV7-9 to TRBJ2-3, with D tentatively TRBD1 or TRBD2 (5 bases each). CDR1 SEHNR and CDR2 FQNEAQ come from the germline V gene (reference sequence). Trimming removed 3 bases from V and 4 bases from J, with 8 bases in between. The CDR3 has 13 amino acids. The CDR3 protein is CASSFGGPDTQYF. The CDR3 region has the DNA TGTGCCAGCAGCTTTGGGGGACCAGATACGCAGTATTTT.

This sequence joins TRBV5-1 and TRBJ2-7; the match to TRBD2 covers 13 bases. The CDR3 is made up of 15 amino acids. Germline V gene sequence: CDR1 SGHRS, CDR2 YFSETQ. The V and J ends lost 3 bases and 6 bases, in that order; junction bases with no gene match: 6. Written as DNA, the CDR3 is TGCGCCAGCAGCTCCGGACTAGCGGGGGTCGGCGAGCAGTACTTC. Amino acid sequence: CASSSGLAGVGEQYF. Full variable domain (missing parts from reference TRBV5-1 and TRBJ2-7): KAGVTQTPRYLIKTRGQQVTLSCSPISGHRSVSWYQQTPGQGLQFLFEYFSETQRNKGNFPGRFSGRQFSNSRSEMNVSTLELGDSALYLCASSSGLAGVGEQYFGPGTRLTVT.

This chain uses TRBV6-5 with TRBJ2-3; a weak D match, TRBD2 (6 bases). Trimming stripped 2 bases from V and 4 bases from J, with 13 bases between. Per germline, CDR1 MNHEY and CDR2 SVGAGI. The CDR3 is 15 amino acids. The CDR3 DNA reads TGTGCCAGCAGTTACGGCGGGGCGCGGGCAGATACGCAGTATTTT. The encoded protein is CASSYGGARADTQYF.

The chain carries TRBV5-8 and TRBJ2-3, with D perhaps matching TRBD1 (6 bases). Trimming removed 0 bases at V and 0 bases at J, with 8 bases between. The CDR3 spans 15 residues. Germline V gene sequence: CDR1 SGHTS, CDR2 YDEGEE. The CDR3 spells CASSLGTVSTDTQYF. For the CDR3, the DNA is TGTGCCAGCAGCTTGGGGACAGTGAGCACAGATACGCAGTATTTT.

The chain uses TRBV27 and TRBJ1-1; 8 nucleotides match TRBD1. CDR3 length: 17 amino acids. The V gene's germline CDR1 is MNHEY and CDR2 SMNVEV (reference sequence). Trimming at V came to 5 bases and at J to 3 bases, leaving 14 bases not matched to a gene. CDR3 nucleotide sequence: TGTGCCAGCAGTGCCCTGTGGACAGGGAGGGAGGACACTGAAGCTTTCTTT. Its translation: CASSALWTGREDTEAFF.

The CDR3 is CATSLPTAARANVLTF. The CDR3 region has the DNA TGTGCCACCAGCCTACCGACCGCAGCGAGGGCCAACGTCCTGACTTTC. V usage is TRBV24-1 and J usage is TRBJ2-6; D uncertain. Trimming took off 7 bases at V and 5 bases at J, with 17 bases between the two ends. The CDR3 has 16 amino acids. Germline V CDR1 and CDR2: KGHDR, SFDVKD.

The chain carries TRBV9 and TRBJ2-3; D gene ambiguous. CDR3 length equals 16 residues. Trimming cost V 0 bases and J 0 bases, with 11 bases left between them. Germline V lookup: CDR1 SGDLS, CDR2 YYNGEE. The CDR3 nucleotides are TGTGCCAGCAGCGTAGCTTTGAGCGAAAGCACAGATACGCAGTATTTT. The encoded protein is CASSVALSESTDTQYF.

The CDR3 sequence is CASSFPGRSDTQYF. DNA of the CDR3: TGTGCCAGCAGCTTCCCAGGCCGGTCTGATACGCAGTATTTT. The gene calls are TRBV5-8 and TRBJ2-3, with D unresolved. The V and J ends lost 2 bases and 6 bases respectively, with 13 bases between them. The CDR3 runs to 14 residues. Germline assignment: CDR1 SGHTS and CDR2 YDEGEE.

This rearrangement joins TRBV5-8 to TRBJ1-2; D gene unclear. In germline, CDR1 is SGHTS, CDR2 YDEGEE. The CDR3 length is 14 residues. V lost 0 bases and J 0 bases, leaving 6 bases between the germline ends. CDR3 DNA: TGTGCCAGCAGCTTGGGCGCGACTAACTATGGCTACACCTTC. Its protein product is CASSLGATNYGYTF.

The J gene is TRBJ1-5, the V gene TRBV15; D is perhaps TRBD1 (5 bases). V shed 0 bases and J shed 10 bases, with 16 bases lying between them. From germline, CDR1 is LNHNV and CDR2 YYDKDF (reference sequence). The CDR3 is made up of 15 amino acids. The CDR3 nucleotides are TGTGCCACCAGCAGAGATCTTGCGGGGGGGGATCCCCAGCATTTT. This translates into CATSRDLAGGDPQHF.

This clone was seen a few times. The CDR3 reads CASSESRNRGLGNGYTF. CDR3 DNA sequence: TGCGCCAGCAGTGAGTCGAGGAACAGGGGGCTGGGGAATGGCTACACCTTC. The chain joins TRBV10-2 to TRBJ1-2; TRBD1 matches at 9 bases. Germline CDR1 and CDR2: WSHSY and SAAADI. The CDR3 is 17 residues long. V lost 0 bases, J lost 6 bases, and 11 bases stayed unmatched.

The chain is built from TRBV9 and TRBJ1-1, with 9 nucleotides matching TRBD1. The CDR3 covers 14 residues. The J segment lost 6 bases and the V segment lost 4 bases, leaving 7 bases of the junction unmatched. CDR1 and CDR2 from the germline V gene are SGDLS and YYNGEE. The CDR3 bases are TGTGCCAGCAGCACAGGGACAGGGATCCCTGAAGCTTTCTTT. It is translated as CASSTGTGIPEAFF. The whole variable domain, remainder taken from reference TRBV9 and TRBJ1-1, is DSGVTQTPKHLITATGQRVTLRCSPRSGDLSVYWYQQSLDQGLQFLIQYYNGEERAKGNILERFSAQQFPDLHSELNLSSLELGDSALYFCASSTGTGIPEAFFGQGTRLTVV.

The chain employs TRBV2 and TRBJ2-2, with D hard to call. The CDR3 is 14 amino acids. Looked up from germline, CDR1 is SNHLY and CDR2 is FYNNEI. The V end lost 2 bases, the J end lost 9 bases, and 13 bases lay between the germline ends. This chain's CDR3 is CASSELPPPWELFF. CDR3 coding DNA: TGTGCCAGCAGTGAACTACCACCCCCGTGGGAGCTGTTTTTT.

The CDR3 loop reads CASSQDLRTDGETQYF. In nucleotides, the CDR3 is TGCGCCAGCAGCCAAGACCTTAGGACAGACGGAGAGACCCAGTACTTC. The V gene is TRBV4-3, the J gene TRBJ2-5; tentatively, D is TRBD1 (6 bases). CDR3 length: 16 residues. The V end was cut by 0 bases, the J end by 4 bases, with 15 bases between. Germline values: CDR1 LGHNA, CDR2 YSLEER.

The chain links TRBV6-5 to TRBJ1-2; 9 nucleotides agree with TRBD1. The CDR3 is 13 amino acids. CDR1 MNHEY and CDR2 SVGAGI come from the germline V gene. Trimming cost V 6 bases and J 4 bases; bases outside gene matches: 3. CDR3 sequence: CASSWDRAYGYTF. CDR3 coding DNA: TGTGCCAGCAGCTGGGACAGGGCCTATGGCTACACCTTC.

The gene calls are TRBV19 and TRBJ1-5; D unresolved. The CDR3 is 17 amino acids. The germline CDR1 and CDR2 sequences are LNHDA and SQIVND (reference sequence). V dropped 1 base and J dropped 1 base, with 14 bases sitting between them. The CDR3: CASSIGAPRRSNQPQHF. CDR3 nucleotide sequence: TGTGCCAGTAGTATAGGAGCCCCGAGGAGAAGCAATCAGCCCCAGCATTTT.

The chain is built from TRBV5-1 and TRBJ1-1; 8 positions match TRBD1. Germline lookup yields CDR1 SGHRS and CDR2 YFSETQ. The CDR3 is 15 residues long. Unmatched junction bases numbered 6, after V lost 2 bases and J lost 3 bases. CDR3 bases: TGCGCCAGCAGCTTCAGGGGGCTAGGGGACACTGAAGCTTTCTTT. Protein sequence: CASSFRGLGDTEAFF.

The chain recombines TRBV7-9 with TRBJ1-1; D gene uncertain. Germline-derived CDR1 and CDR2 are SEHNR and FQNEAQ (reference sequence). The germline V and J ends were trimmed by 5 bases and 3 bases, with 16 bases remaining between them. This CDR3 comprises 15 residues. The CDR3 sequence: CASSPRASKDTEAFF. CDR3 coding DNA: TGTGCCAGCAGCCCCCGAGCATCCAAGGACACTGAAGCTTTCTTT.

CDR3 region: CASSLHLDDQPQHF. DNA of the CDR3: TGTGCCAGCAGCCTTCACCTCGATGACCAGCCCCAGCATTTT. V and J are TRBV2 and TRBJ1-5; D is ambiguous. The CDR3 extends over 14 amino acids. In germline, CDR1 is SNHLY, CDR2 FYNNEI. Trimming stripped 6 bases from V and 7 bases from J, with 16 bases between.

The rearrangement uses TRBV2 and TRBJ1-5; 7 bases line up with TRBD1. The trim removed 4 bases at V and 3 bases at J, leaving 9 bases unmatched. Germline CDR1 and CDR2: SNHLY and FYNNEI. The CDR3 is 16 amino acids. The CDR3 coding sequence is TGTGCCAGCAGTGGGGTCAGGGGACAGCCCAATCAGCCCCAGCATTTT. Translated: CASSGVRGQPNQPQHF.

V usage is TRBV7-6 and J usage is TRBJ1-1, with 7 bases identical to TRBD1. The CDR3 is 13 residues long. From germline, CDR1 is SGHVS and CDR2 FNYEAQ. J gave up 1 base and V 5 bases, and 1 base lay outside the gene matches. The CDR3 DNA sequence: TGTGCCAGCAGCGGACAGGAGAACACTGAAGCTTTCTTT. Translating gives CASSGQENTEAFF.